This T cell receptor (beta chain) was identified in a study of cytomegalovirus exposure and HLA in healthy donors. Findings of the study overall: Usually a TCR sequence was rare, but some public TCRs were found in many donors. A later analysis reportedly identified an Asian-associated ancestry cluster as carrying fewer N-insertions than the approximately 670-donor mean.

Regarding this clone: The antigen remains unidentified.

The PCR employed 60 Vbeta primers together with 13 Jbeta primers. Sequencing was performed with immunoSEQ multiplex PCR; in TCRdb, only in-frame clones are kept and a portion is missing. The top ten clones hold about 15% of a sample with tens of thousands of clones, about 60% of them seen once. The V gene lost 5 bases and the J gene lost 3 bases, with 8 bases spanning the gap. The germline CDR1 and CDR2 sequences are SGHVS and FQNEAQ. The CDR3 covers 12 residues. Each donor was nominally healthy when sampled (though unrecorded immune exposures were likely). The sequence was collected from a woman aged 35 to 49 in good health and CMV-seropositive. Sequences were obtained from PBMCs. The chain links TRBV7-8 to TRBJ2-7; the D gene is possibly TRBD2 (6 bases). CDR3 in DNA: TGTGCCAGCAGCCCGACTAGCTACGAGCAGTACTTC. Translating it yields CASSPTSYEQYF.